The present T cell receptor beta chain was sequenced within a study of long-term antiretroviral therapy in people with HIV. As for the study in general: The earliest samples came about a decade before the 2015 immediate-ART recommendation. Study outcomes and limitations: Blood dating 2004 to 2017 may reflect older ART regimens. In samples taken after ART, diversity increased but remained below transplant donor control levels.

The immunoSEQ assay was v3.0, run at survey level. Assay: immunoSEQ multiplex PCR; the TCRdb copy retains only in-frame clones and omits some. The table includes over 25,000 clones, 90% to 95% detected once. This clone was seen just once. Its antigen is still unknown. V was trimmed by 1 base and J by 2 bases, leaving 9 bases between them. The CDR3 has 14 amino acids. CDR1 is MGHRA, CDR2 YSYEKL, per germline. The receptor was isolated from a man aged 45-65 years with HIV. Sequencing used unsorted PBMCs, obtained 7.4 years after starting antiretroviral therapy. The chain recombines TRBV4-1 with TRBJ2-7; D might be TRBD1 (5 bases). The chain's CDR3 is CASSQVGAPYEQYF. The CDR3 coding sequence is TGCGCCAGCAGCCAAGTTGGGGCTCCCTACGAGCAGTACTTC.